In its sample, the clone carrying this TCR beta chain was seen a few times. What it binds is not known. The PCR employed 60 Vbeta primers together with 13 Jbeta primers. Sequencing used immunoSEQ multiplex PCR; TCRdb keeps in-frame clones, though not all of them. In the table there are 100,000 to 130,000 clones, around 73% of which are singletons. The data were taken from a study of cytomegalovirus exposure and HLA in healthy donors. Study conclusions and caveats: In an earlier analysis, most TCR beta V segments were productive about 87% or about 30% of the time. Most sequenced TCRs were rare (though some public TCRs occurred in many donors).

Donors counted as nominally healthy when sampled, yet unrecorded immune exposures were likely. The CDR3 is made up of 14 amino acids. The V gene's germline CDR1 is ENHRY and CDR2 SYGVKD. The germline V and J ends were trimmed by 6 bases and 4 bases, with 13 bases remaining between them. The receptor comes from a young man in good health and CMV-seronegative. Sample: PBMCs. The chain has TRBV10-3 and TRBJ2-1, with a weak D call TRBD2 (6 bases). The CDR3 DNA follows: TGTGCCATCAGACCCGGGACTGCGTACAATGAGCAGTTCTTC. Protein sequence: CAIRPGTAYNEQFF.